The rows below give T cell receptor beta chains drawn from one sample of a study of cytomegalovirus exposure and HLA in healthy donors. Using immunoSEQ multiplex PCR, the repertoire was profiled, and TCRdb retains in-frame clones only, with some absent. This sample has 110,000 to 150,000 clones; about 86% occur once, and the top ten carry 7.9%. The sample comprised PBMCs. These TCRs come from a woman younger than 30 in good health and CMV-seropositive. The CDR3 runs from the conserved cysteine through the conserved F or W. A D gene is named only where the DNA matches it firmly.

V,D,J,DNA,CDR3
TRBV7-3,-,TRBJ2-3,TGTGCCAGCAGCTCCCACACAGATACGCAGTATTTT,CASSSHTDTQYF
TRBV7-7,TRBD2,TRBJ2-5,TGTGCTAGCAGCTCGACTAGCGGGAGTAGGGAGACCCAGTACTTC,CASSSTSGSRETQYF
TRBV5-1,-,TRBJ2-3,TGCGCCAGCAGCCTTCCCTTATGGGGGGGGCAAACAGATACGCAGTATTTT,CASSLPLWGGQTDTQYF
TRBV19,-,TRBJ1-6,TGTGCCAGTAGTATACGCGGGAGCTCCTATAATTCACCCCTCCACTTT,CASSIRGSSYNSPLHF
TRBV5-4,-,TRBJ2-2,TGTGCCAGCAGCTCCGGGACAACGAACACCGGGGAGCTGTTTTTT,CASSSGTTNTGELFF
TRBV28,TRBD1,TRBJ1-2,TGTGCCACCACAAGCGGACAGGGGCTCTATGGCTACACCTTC,CATTSGQGLYGYTF
TRBV28,TRBD1,TRBJ2-7,TGTGCCAGCAGTTCATCCACAGACAGGGCCTTCTCCTACGAGCAGTACTTC,CASSSSTDRAFSYEQYF
TRBV5-1,TRBD1,TRBJ2-3,TGCGCCAGCAGCTTTACGGCGGGACAGGGGGAATCAGATACGCAGTATTTT,CASSFTAGQGESDTQYF
TRBV6-1,TRBD1,TRBJ2-2,TGTGCCAGCAGCACCCGGGACAGCACCGGGGAGCTGTTTTTT,CASSTRDSTGELFF
TRBV2,-,TRBJ1-2,TGTGCCAGCAGGGTGGACGGGATAAGCTATGGCTACACCTTC,CASRVDGISYGYTF
TRBV18,-,TRBJ1-1,-,CASSVGPGTEAFF
TRBV5-1,TRBD1,TRBJ1-4,TGCGCCAGCAGCTTTTATTGGGACAGGGAAAATGAAAAACTGTTTTTT,CASSFYWDRENEKLFF
TRBV27,-,TRBJ2-2,TGTGCCAGCAGTTTGAGGAACACCGGGGAGCTGTTTTTT,CASSLRNTGELFF
TRBV13,TRBD1,TRBJ1-2,TGTGCCAGCAGCCCAGGGACAGGGGGCTATTACGGTGGCTACACCTTC,CASSPGTGGYYGGYTF
TRBV18,-,TRBJ1-6,TGTGCCAGCTCACTCCAAGACTCGAATTCACCCCTCCACTTT,CASSLQDSNSPLHF
TRBV25-1,-,TRBJ2-5,TGTGCCAGCAGCGAATATCTAGAGGGAGAGACCCAGTACTTC,CASSEYLEGETQYF
TRBV7-7,-,TRBJ2-5,TGTGCTAGCAGCTTAGCCAGGAAGGAGACCCAGTACTTC,CASSLARKETQYF
TRBV27,-,TRBJ2-7,TGTGGGTCCCGAGCCCTACTAGAGACCTACGAGCAGTACTTC,CGSRALLETYEQYF
TRBV6-4,TRBD2,TRBJ2-7,TGTGCCAGCAGTGTACAGAAATTAGCGGGAGGTCCCGACGAGCAGTACTTC,CASSVQKLAGGPDEQYF
TRBV6-1,-,TRBJ1-2,TGTGCCAGCAGTGAAATATTCGCGGAGACCTATGGCTACACCTTC,CASSEIFAETYGYTF
TRBV6-5,-,TRBJ1-4,TGTGCCAGCAGCCCCGGGACTTCAACTAATGAAAAACTGTTTTTT,CASSPGTSTNEKLFF
TRBV28,-,TRBJ1-3,TGTGCCAGCGCTAGGGGGGGTACAGGAAACACCATATATTTT,CASARGGTGNTIYF
TRBV18,-,TRBJ1-1,TGTGCCAGCTCACCACGTACGGGACAAGTCACTGAAGCTTTCTTT,CASSPRTGQVTEAFF
TRBV19,TRBD1,TRBJ1-5,TGTGCCAGTAGCAGACTTTTCCGGGACAGTAATCAGCCCCAGCATTTT,CASSRLFRDSNQPQHF
TRBV6-5,-,TRBJ2-7,TGTGCCAGCAGTTACGGTCGGTATCCCGTAACTTACGAGCAGTACTTC,CASSYGRYPVTYEQYF
TRBV5-6,-,TRBJ1-4,TGTGCCAGCAGCTTAGGTGTTCGGGCAACTAATGAAAAACTGTTTTTT,CASSLGVRATNEKLFF
TRBV28,TRBD1,TRBJ2-7,TGTGCCAGCAGAATCCAGGGGGTTCTGGTGGCCGAGCAGTACTTC,CASRIQGVLVAEQYF
TRBV7-9,TRBD2,TRBJ2-1,TGTGCCAGCAGCTCGGGACTAGCGGCCATTCGGAATGAGCAGTTCTTC,CASSSGLAAIRNEQFF
TRBV28,-,TRBJ1-4,TGTGCCAGCAGTTTATGGACATCGAATGAAAAACTGTTTTTT,CASSLWTSNEKLFF
TRBV28,-,TRBJ1-6,TGTGCCACTACCACAGGGTCAACCTATAATTCACCCCTCCACTTT,CATTTGSTYNSPLHF
TRBV5-6,-,TRBJ2-1,TGTGCCAGCAGCTTGTACGAGGACTGGGATGAGCAGTTCTTC,CASSLYEDWDEQFF
TRBV30,TRBD1,TRBJ2-7,TGTGCCTGGAGTAGGACAGGGGCCTACGAGCAGTACTTC,CAWSRTGAYEQYF
TRBV19,-,TRBJ1-5,TGTGCCAGTACCCGGGAGGACCAGCCCCAGCATTTT,CASTREDQPQHF